This is a list of T cell receptor beta chains from one sample in a study of molecular identifiers for immune sequencing clone quantification. MiXCR, run by TCRdb on the PCR reads, gives a single entry per CDR3 protein. This sample has over 300,000 distinct CDR3 sequences; 24% occur once, and the top ten carry about 0.7%. Sequencing was carried out using naive CD8+ T cells from blood, with Jurkat cell RNA spiked in. The receptors here all came from a human donor in good health. Some libraries in this study had Jurkat cell RNA spiked in. The CDR3 runs from the conserved cysteine through the conserved F or W. The order of the fields is CDR3 DNA, CDR3 protein, J gene, V gene, CDR3 length, D gene, clone size. D genes are given only for firm matches. Where a row states a size, it is once, few, many or the class of an expanded clone; other rows omit it.

CDR3 DNA: TGTGCCAGCAGTTTCATCCCCCTCGTGAGCTCCTATAATTCACCCCTCCACTTT
CDR3 protein: CASSFIPLVSSYNSPLHF
J gene: TRBJ1-6
V gene: TRBV27
CDR3 length: 18
D gene: .
clone size: many

CDR3 DNA: TGTGCCAGCAGTTTCGGTTGGGGTTTGAGCACTGAAGCTTTCTTT
CDR3 protein: CASSFGWGLSTEAFF
J gene: TRBJ1-1
V gene: TRBV12-3/TRBV12-4
CDR3 length: 15
D gene: .
clone size: few

CDR3 DNA: TGTGCCAGCAGCGTTTTGACAGATCCCAGAGGGGATACGCAGTATTTT
CDR3 protein: CASSVLTDPRGDTQYF
J gene: TRBJ2-3
V gene: TRBV9
CDR3 length: 16
D gene: .
clone size: .

CDR3 DNA: TGTGCCAGCAGCACGGGACAGAATAACTATGGCTACACCTTC
CDR3 protein: CASSTGQNNYGYTF
J gene: TRBJ1-2
V gene: TRBV13
CDR3 length: 14
D gene: TRBD1
clone size: .

CDR3 DNA: TGTGCCAGCAGGACCTTTATGGACGGACGAGGGGAGCCCCAGCATTTT
CDR3 protein: CASRTFMDGRGEPQHF
J gene: TRBJ1-5
V gene: TRBV2
CDR3 length: 16
D gene: .
clone size: few

CDR3 DNA: TGTGCCAGCAGCCCGCTCGCGCGGTACCAAGAGACCCAGTACTTC
CDR3 protein: CASSPLARYQETQYF
J gene: TRBJ2-5
V gene: TRBV7-9
CDR3 length: 15
D gene: .
clone size: many

CDR3 DNA: TGTGCCAGCAGCTGGTCTTACACCGGGGAGCTGTTTTTT
CDR3 protein: CASSWSYTGELFF
J gene: TRBJ2-2
V gene: TRBV9
CDR3 length: 13
D gene: .
clone size: many

CDR3 DNA: TGTGCCAGCCGCCAAGTGCCGGGGGGGCCGGATACGCAGTATTTT
CDR3 protein: CASRQVPGGPDTQYF
J gene: TRBJ2-3
V gene: TRBV14
CDR3 length: 15
D gene: TRBD2
clone size: once

CDR3 DNA: TGCAGTGCTAGAGATTCAGATGGTATATCGGATACGCAGTATTTT
CDR3 protein: CSARDSDGISDTQYF
J gene: TRBJ2-3
V gene: TRBV20-1
CDR3 length: 15
D gene: .
clone size: many

CDR3 DNA: TGCGCCAGCACTGGGGAGGGATACAATGAGCAGTTCTTC
CDR3 protein: CASTGEGYNEQFF
J gene: TRBJ2-1
V gene: TRBV4-1
CDR3 length: 13
D gene: TRBD2
clone size: many

CDR3 DNA: TGCGCCAGCAGCCAAGATCGGGGGACGGACTATGGCTACACCTTC
CDR3 protein: CASSQDRGTDYGYTF
J gene: TRBJ1-2
V gene: TRBV4-3
CDR3 length: 15
D gene: .
clone size: few

CDR3 DNA: TGTGCCAGCAGTGAAGGAGGGACGTCATATGATACGCAGTATTTT
CDR3 protein: CASSEGGTSYDTQYF
J gene: TRBJ2-3
V gene: TRBV25-1
CDR3 length: 15
D gene: .
clone size: few

CDR3 DNA: TGTGCCAGCAGCTTTGACAACTACAATGAGCAGTTCTTC
CDR3 protein: CASSFDNYNEQFF
J gene: TRBJ2-1
V gene: TRBV7-3
CDR3 length: 13
D gene: .
clone size: .

CDR3 DNA: TGTGACAGCAGCTTAGAAGTCAGACTGAACGCTGAAGCTTTCTTT
CDR3 protein: CDSSLEVRLNAEAFF
J gene: TRBJ1-1
V gene: TRBV11-2
CDR3 length: 15
D gene: .
clone size: .

CDR3 DNA: TGTGCCAGCGAGAAGACACAGGGTTTCTTGTATCAGCCCCAGCATTTT
CDR3 protein: CASEKTQGFLYQPQHF
J gene: TRBJ1-5
V gene: TRBV28
CDR3 length: 16
D gene: .
clone size: few

CDR3 DNA: TGTGCCAGCAAGGCGGCTTATGTTGAGACGCAGTATTTT
CDR3 protein: CASKAAYVETQYF
J gene: TRBJ2-3
V gene: TRBV12-3/TRBV12-4
CDR3 length: 13
D gene: .
clone size: .

CDR3 DNA: TGCGCCAGCAGCTTGACTAGCAGGCCAGAAGAGACCCAGTACTTC
CDR3 protein: CASSLTSRPEETQYF
J gene: TRBJ2-5
V gene: TRBV5-1
CDR3 length: 15
D gene: .
clone size: many

CDR3 DNA: TGTGCCAGCAGTACGGGGACGCTGAAAGCGCCCCAGTACTTC
CDR3 protein: CASSTGTLKAPQYF
J gene: TRBJ2-5
V gene: TRBV6-2/TRBV6-3
CDR3 length: 14
D gene: .
clone size: .

CDR3 DNA: TGTGCCAGCACACATATTAAGGAAGAGACCCAGTACTTC
CDR3 protein: CASTHIKEETQYF
J gene: TRBJ2-5
V gene: TRBV18
CDR3 length: 13
D gene: .
clone size: .

CDR3 DNA: TGCAGCGTTGATAGCACGAACACTGAAGCTTTCTTT
CDR3 protein: CSVDSTNTEAFF
J gene: TRBJ1-1
V gene: TRBV29-1
CDR3 length: 12
D gene: .
clone size: many

CDR3 DNA: TGCGCCAGCAGTGAGTCGGTATACCAATCTCAGGGCCTCGAGCAGTACTTC
CDR3 protein: CASSESVYQSQGLEQYF
J gene: TRBJ2-7
V gene: TRBV10-2
CDR3 length: 17
D gene: .
clone size: few

CDR3 DNA: TGTGCCTGGAGTCCTCCCCGCGATCCCATTCCTTTGGGAGAGCAGTACTTC
CDR3 protein: CAWSPPRDPIPLGEQYF
J gene: TRBJ2-7
V gene: TRBV30
CDR3 length: 17
D gene: .
clone size: .

CDR3 DNA: TGCAGTGCTAGAAATCAGAACCTAAATAGATATTTT
CDR3 protein: CSARNQNLNRYF
J gene: TRBJ2-3
V gene: TRBV20-1
CDR3 length: 12
D gene: .
clone size: .

CDR3 DNA: TGTGCCAGCAGCCCGAGGGACAGAGTCACTGAAGCTTTCTTT
CDR3 protein: CASSPRDRVTEAFF
J gene: TRBJ1-1
V gene: TRBV5-4
CDR3 length: 14
D gene: TRBD1
clone size: many

CDR3 DNA: TGTGCCAGCAGCTTAGCGCCACTCCGGGATACGCAGTATTTT
CDR3 protein: CASSLAPLRDTQYF
J gene: TRBJ2-3
V gene: TRBV7-2
CDR3 length: 14
D gene: .
clone size: few

CDR3 DNA: TGTGCCTGGAGTGATATTGGACAGGGGAGAACTGAAGCTTTCTTT
CDR3 protein: CAWSDIGQGRTEAFF
J gene: TRBJ1-1
V gene: TRBV30
CDR3 length: 15
D gene: TRBD1
clone size: many

CDR3 DNA: TGCGCCAGCAGCCAGGACCGTGTCGAGACCCAGTACTTC
CDR3 protein: CASSQDRVETQYF
J gene: TRBJ2-5
V gene: TRBV4-3
CDR3 length: 13
D gene: .
clone size: many

CDR3 DNA: TGCGCCAGCAGCTTGGGACAGGGGCCCACTGAAGCTTTCTTT
CDR3 protein: CASSLGQGPTEAFF
J gene: TRBJ1-1
V gene: TRBV5-1
CDR3 length: 14
D gene: TRBD1
clone size: many

CDR3 DNA: TGCAGTGCTAGAGTAATATACGAGCAGTACTTC
CDR3 protein: CSARVIYEQYF
J gene: TRBJ2-7
V gene: TRBV20-1
CDR3 length: 11
D gene: .
clone size: many

CDR3 DNA: TGTGCCAGCAGTTCGGACCCCGGATCCGCCTACGAGCAGTACTTC
CDR3 protein: CASSSDPGSAYEQYF
J gene: TRBJ2-7
V gene: TRBV27
CDR3 length: 15
D gene: .
clone size: .

CDR3 DNA: TGTGCCAGCAGTGACCGACAGGTGAGCTCCTACAGTGAGCAGTTCTTC
CDR3 protein: CASSDRQVSSYSEQFF
J gene: TRBJ2-1
V gene: TRBV12-3/TRBV12-4
CDR3 length: 16
D gene: .
clone size: .

CDR3 DNA: TGTGCCAGCAGTCTGATTGGACAGATACCCTACGAGCAGTACTTC
CDR3 protein: CASSLIGQIPYEQYF
J gene: TRBJ2-7
V gene: TRBV27
CDR3 length: 15
D gene: .
clone size: .

CDR3 DNA: TGTGCCAGCAGCCCTGACATCATGGCTTTCTTT
CDR3 protein: CASSPDIMAFF
J gene: TRBJ1-1
V gene: TRBV7-9
CDR3 length: 11
D gene: .
clone size: .

CDR3 DNA: TGTGCCAGTAGCCCAGGGAAGACCTACGAGCAGTACTTC
CDR3 protein: CASSPGKTYEQYF
J gene: TRBJ2-7
V gene: TRBV19
CDR3 length: 13
D gene: .
clone size: few

CDR3 DNA: TGTGCCAGCAGCTCGCCCGAGCCGGGACAGCCCGCGGGCTACGAGCAGTACTTC
CDR3 protein: CASSSPEPGQPAGYEQYF
J gene: TRBJ2-7
V gene: TRBV7-9
CDR3 length: 18
D gene: TRBD1
clone size: .

CDR3 DNA: TGCAGCGCACGGCGGGGAGAAAAACTGTTTTTT
CDR3 protein: CSARRGEKLFF
J gene: TRBJ1-4
V gene: TRBV29-1
CDR3 length: 11
D gene: .
clone size: many

CDR3 DNA: TGCGCCAGCAGCCAAGGCCCACGAGACTCTGGAAACACCATATATTTT
CDR3 protein: CASSQGPRDSGNTIYF
J gene: TRBJ1-3
V gene: TRBV4-1
CDR3 length: 16
D gene: .
clone size: many

CDR3 DNA: TGTGCCAGCAGCTTCCAAGGGTGGCAGGGCGGATCTGGGGCCAACGTCCTGACTTTC
CDR3 protein: CASSFQGWQGGSGANVLTF
J gene: TRBJ2-6
V gene: TRBV7-9
CDR3 length: 19
D gene: .
clone size: .

CDR3 DNA: TGTGCCAGCAGTTTACTAGCGGTGGGTTTAGAGACCCAGTACTTC
CDR3 protein: CASSLLAVGLETQYF
J gene: TRBJ2-5
V gene: TRBV28
CDR3 length: 15
D gene: TRBD2
clone size: many

CDR3 DNA: TGTGCCTGGAGACTTTTAACAGATACGCAGTATTTT
CDR3 protein: CAWRLLTDTQYF
J gene: TRBJ2-3
V gene: TRBV30
CDR3 length: 12
D gene: .
clone size: many

CDR3 DNA: TGCGCCAGCAGTGATACGGGGGGGACCCAAGAGACCCAGTACTTC
CDR3 protein: CASSDTGGTQETQYF
J gene: TRBJ2-5
V gene: TRBV10-2
CDR3 length: 15
D gene: TRBD2
clone size: few

CDR3 DNA: TGTGCCAGCAGCTTGGACCTGGGGAGCTACACCTTC
CDR3 protein: CASSLDLGSYTF
J gene: TRBJ1-2
V gene: TRBV6-5
CDR3 length: 12
D gene: .
clone size: few

CDR3 DNA: TGTGCCAGCAGCCCCGACAGGAGCGGGGAGCTGTTTTTT
CDR3 protein: CASSPDRSGELFF
J gene: TRBJ2-2
V gene: TRBV7-9
CDR3 length: 13
D gene: .
clone size: many

CDR3 DNA: TGTGCCAGCACCTTGGTGAACACCGGGGAGCTGTTTTTT
CDR3 protein: CASTLVNTGELFF
J gene: TRBJ2-2
V gene: TRBV12-3/TRBV12-4
CDR3 length: 13
D gene: .
clone size: few

CDR3 DNA: TGCGCCAGCAGCCAAGGGCACGGGGTCGGGGCCAACGTCCTGACTTTC
CDR3 protein: CASSQGHGVGANVLTF
J gene: TRBJ2-6
V gene: TRBV4-3
CDR3 length: 16
D gene: .
clone size: .

CDR3 DNA: TGCAGCGTTGAAAGTACTAGCGGGCCCCTAGATGAGCAGTTCTTC
CDR3 protein: CSVESTSGPLDEQFF
J gene: TRBJ2-1
V gene: TRBV29-1
CDR3 length: 15
D gene: TRBD2
clone size: few

CDR3 DNA: TGTGCCAGCAGTCCCCTCGCGGGGGGCGATTTTAATGAGCAGTTCTTC
CDR3 protein: CASSPLAGGDFNEQFF
J gene: TRBJ2-1
V gene: TRBV12-3/TRBV12-4
CDR3 length: 16
D gene: TRBD2
clone size: .

CDR3 DNA: TGTGCCAGCAGCTTTGGACAGGGAAATGGGTACGAGCAGTACTTC
CDR3 protein: CASSFGQGNGYEQYF
J gene: TRBJ2-7
V gene: TRBV6-5
CDR3 length: 15
D gene: TRBD1
clone size: many

CDR3 DNA: TGTGCCAGCACCTTATCTGGGCCTAGCACAGATACGCAGTATTTT
CDR3 protein: CASTLSGPSTDTQYF
J gene: TRBJ2-3
V gene: TRBV27
CDR3 length: 15
D gene: .
clone size: few

CDR3 DNA: TGTGCCAGCAGCCCTCCCGGGGGTAGCCCCGTTGAGTTCTTC
CDR3 protein: CASSPPGGSPVEFF
J gene: TRBJ2-1
V gene: TRBV7-9
CDR3 length: 14
D gene: .
clone size: few

CDR3 DNA: TGCGCCAGCAGCTTGGTAACAGGGCTGGACATTCAGTACTTC
CDR3 protein: CASSLVTGLDIQYF
J gene: TRBJ2-4
V gene: TRBV5-1
CDR3 length: 14
D gene: .
clone size: .

CDR3 DNA: TGTGCCAGCAGCGTGGACAGCCCCAATCAGCCCCAGCATTTT
CDR3 protein: CASSVDSPNQPQHF
J gene: TRBJ1-5
V gene: TRBV28
CDR3 length: 14
D gene: .
clone size: few

CDR3 DNA: TGTGCCAGCAGCTTAGTTGGGCCCCGGGAGGGGGATCAGCCCCAGCATTTT
CDR3 protein: CASSLVGPREGDQPQHF
J gene: TRBJ1-5
V gene: TRBV7-2
CDR3 length: 17
D gene: .
clone size: many

CDR3 DNA: TGTGCCTGGAGCCGACGGACAGGGGTTGGGGAGCAGTACTTC
CDR3 protein: CAWSRRTGVGEQYF
J gene: TRBJ2-7
V gene: TRBV30
CDR3 length: 14
D gene: TRBD1
clone size: few

CDR3 DNA: TGTGCCGTCGGACAGGGGCACGAGCAGTACTTC
CDR3 protein: CAVGQGHEQYF
J gene: TRBJ2-7
V gene: TRBV6-5
CDR3 length: 11
D gene: TRBD1
clone size: many